This T cell receptor beta chain was recorded in a study of regulatory T cells in long-lasting Graves disease (dated by TCRdb to the early 2020s). In terms of the full investigation: Antithyroid drugs had been taken for less than 3 months by newly diagnosed Graves' disease patients. Patients with persistent Graves' disease were compared with patients with newly diagnosed Graves' disease using TCR sequencing and RNA sequencing of peripheral blood. A total of about 33 samples underwent TCR sequencing, from some 13 patients with persistent Graves' disease and approximately 20 patients with newly diagnosed Graves' disease. The study was conducted in China and was registered as a clinical trial. Paper-wide results and their limitations: A larger number of public clonotypes was shared among persistent patients (more than 2,500) than among newly diagnosed patients (approximately 1,000). Persistent disease showed preferential use of TRBV28, TRBJ1-2 and TRBJ2-5, whereas newly diagnosed disease favored TRBV20-1 and TRBJ2-1. Persistent Graves' disease patients showed lower TCR Shannon entropy and fewer highly expanded clones than newly diagnosed patients, suggesting clonal expansion. The small sample size was acknowledged by the authors as a limitation that may reduce accuracy. Only the TCR beta chain was sequenced and analyzed. Peripheral blood alone was examined, since thyroid tissue, which constituted the primary lesion, could not be accessed.

The time point label, read with the paper, signifies: newly diagnosed GD, antithyroid drugs for less than 3 months. For both TCR sequencing and RNA sequencing, RNA was extracted from PBMCs using TRIzol. Graves' disease was diagnosed according to American Thyroid Association guidelines. Patients for the study were recruited at an endocrinology department in Xi'an, China. Each patient gave around 9.2 milliliters of peripheral blood, collected in an EDTA anticoagulant tube. PBMCs were isolated by Ficoll Paque Plus density gradient separation without further T cell sorting. An Agilent 2100 Bioanalyzer and agarose gel were used to check RNA quality, and a NanoDrop 2000 was used to measure RNA concentration. Receptors were amplified or captured by multiplex PCR. TCRdb shows the sequencer as Illumina HiSeq 4000. CDR3 regions were amplified by Arm-PCR with iRepertoire HTBI primers to construct TCR beta libraries. PCR products were gel purified before sequencing. Processing in the source paper ran as follows. A total of roughly 65 TRBV and 14 TRBJ segments were identified across samples and were used for gene usage analysis of CDR3 amino acid clonotypes. Filtered high-quality paired reads were merged into contigs using COPE and FqMerger. BLAST was used to align contigs to the IMGT TRBV, TRBD and TRBJ reference genes, and CDR3 was defined following IMGT. Clonotypes above 0.1% frequency were classified as highly expanded clones. Repertoire diversity was measured by Shannon entropy, and V-J evenness by the Gini coefficient. A clonotype was considered public if more than one individual shared it. TCRdb trimmed the raw reads at Q25, called clones with MiXCR and kept productive beta chains. Each record represents a unique CDR3 protein, reported with the most common genes and DNA among its rows. None of the V and J calls come from the authors' own analysis; TCRdb made them. The sample table lists approximately 440,000 distinct CDR3 sequences, about 17% of them with a count of one. Approximately 12% of the sample lies in the top ten.

This clonotype was observed at least ten times. Its recognized antigen is unknown. Base qualities are missing; no much larger clone stands one base away. Spanning cysteine to phenylalanine, the CDR3 consists of 13 amino acids. Just CDR3 DNA is preserved here, 39 bases in frame from base 1. The CDR1 and CDR2 encoded by the germline V gene are SGHRS and YFSETQ. V loses 4 bases, J loses 8 bases, and the germline ends lie 13 bases apart. A further study also used this sample, focusing on T cells in Graves' hyperthyroidism and ophthalmopathy. From that second study: Stable Graves' hyperthyroidism was defined as the absence of progression to ophthalmopathy over 18 months of follow-up. Hyperthyroidism patients were newly diagnosed, had a disease duration of under 2 months, and were aged 18 to 65 years. Exclusion was applied to patients with uncontrolled infections, other autoimmune diseases, pregnancy or lactation. Diagnoses were established on the basis of clinical symptoms, serum thyroxine and TRAb, thyroid ultrasound, and orbital computed tomography. The first round of RT-PCR for the TCR CDR3 was performed with the HTBI primer set and the Qiagen OneStep RT-PCR kit. Most expanded thyroid clonotypes (frequency above 0.001) were also detected in blood, suggesting blood repertoires may reflect thyroid immune responses. A 13 V-J signature model separated ophthalmopathy from stable hyperthyroidism, with roughly 88% sensitivity and about 81% specificity in cross-validation and 80%/75% in testing. In validation, progression to ophthalmopathy was predicted by the model with more than 65% sensitivity and about 72% specificity, a median of about 6.8 months before onset. TCR V-J signatures able to tell the groups apart were searched for in a discovery cohort of 90 to 100 patients, of whom more than 40 had Graves' ophthalmopathy and 57 had stable Graves' hyperthyroidism. Prospective prediction of ophthalmopathy was tested in an independent validation cohort consisting of under 20 hyperthyroidism patients and some 16 patients who later progressed to ophthalmopathy. The approximately 100 discovery patients were divided at random into training and test sets in a 7:3 ratio. Thyroid tissue and blood T-cell repertoires from six Graves' hyperthyroidism patients were also compared in the study. After sampling, hyperthyroidism patients received methimazole starting at 30 mg daily, and ophthalmopathy patients received high-dose intravenous methylprednisolone. The libraries were constructed in a second round of multiplex PCR and then size-selected and purified. The libraries were sequenced on an Illumina HiSeq2000 using paired-end 100 bp reads. SOAPnuke was used to process the raw data, removing reads that contained adapters or uncalled bases, had a mean Phred below 15, or lacked an exact match to the constant primer or identifier. High-quality paired reads were merged using COPE v1.2.5, and each unique nucleotide sequence was defined as a clonotype. Clonotypes were aligned to IMGT TRBV, TRBD and TRBJ reference segments using MiTCR v1.1. The analysis was restricted to V-J combinations with a frequency above 0.0001, which together covered just over 99% of the repertoires. A TCS score was defined as the ratio between F50 (clonal expansion) and ExV (chaos), using BLOSUM62-based TCRdist between CDR3 peptides within each V-J. Welch's t-statistics and random forest reduced 500 to 550 V-J features to some 14, which were used in a naive Bayes classifier (R e1071). No statistical method was used to fix the sample size in advance, and group allocation was not hidden from the investigators. TCR Vbeta CDR3 sequencing of approximately 140 peripheral blood samples (around 45 ophthalmopathy, about 75 hyperthyroidism and some 17 progressor patients) is reported in the paper.

This TCR was sampled from a man aged 40-49 years with Graves disease. Donor details come from another sample of the same person, matched by shared clones. Rearrangement joined TRBV5-1 to TRBJ2-1; the D segment cannot be called with confidence. The sample in question was peripheral blood mononuclear cells (PBMCs), obtained at new diagnosis, from a patient treated with antithyroid drugs. The DNA sequence is as follows: TGCGCCAGCAGCCACACAAGGGCCCATGAGCAGTTCTTC. It specifies CASSHTRAHEQFF.